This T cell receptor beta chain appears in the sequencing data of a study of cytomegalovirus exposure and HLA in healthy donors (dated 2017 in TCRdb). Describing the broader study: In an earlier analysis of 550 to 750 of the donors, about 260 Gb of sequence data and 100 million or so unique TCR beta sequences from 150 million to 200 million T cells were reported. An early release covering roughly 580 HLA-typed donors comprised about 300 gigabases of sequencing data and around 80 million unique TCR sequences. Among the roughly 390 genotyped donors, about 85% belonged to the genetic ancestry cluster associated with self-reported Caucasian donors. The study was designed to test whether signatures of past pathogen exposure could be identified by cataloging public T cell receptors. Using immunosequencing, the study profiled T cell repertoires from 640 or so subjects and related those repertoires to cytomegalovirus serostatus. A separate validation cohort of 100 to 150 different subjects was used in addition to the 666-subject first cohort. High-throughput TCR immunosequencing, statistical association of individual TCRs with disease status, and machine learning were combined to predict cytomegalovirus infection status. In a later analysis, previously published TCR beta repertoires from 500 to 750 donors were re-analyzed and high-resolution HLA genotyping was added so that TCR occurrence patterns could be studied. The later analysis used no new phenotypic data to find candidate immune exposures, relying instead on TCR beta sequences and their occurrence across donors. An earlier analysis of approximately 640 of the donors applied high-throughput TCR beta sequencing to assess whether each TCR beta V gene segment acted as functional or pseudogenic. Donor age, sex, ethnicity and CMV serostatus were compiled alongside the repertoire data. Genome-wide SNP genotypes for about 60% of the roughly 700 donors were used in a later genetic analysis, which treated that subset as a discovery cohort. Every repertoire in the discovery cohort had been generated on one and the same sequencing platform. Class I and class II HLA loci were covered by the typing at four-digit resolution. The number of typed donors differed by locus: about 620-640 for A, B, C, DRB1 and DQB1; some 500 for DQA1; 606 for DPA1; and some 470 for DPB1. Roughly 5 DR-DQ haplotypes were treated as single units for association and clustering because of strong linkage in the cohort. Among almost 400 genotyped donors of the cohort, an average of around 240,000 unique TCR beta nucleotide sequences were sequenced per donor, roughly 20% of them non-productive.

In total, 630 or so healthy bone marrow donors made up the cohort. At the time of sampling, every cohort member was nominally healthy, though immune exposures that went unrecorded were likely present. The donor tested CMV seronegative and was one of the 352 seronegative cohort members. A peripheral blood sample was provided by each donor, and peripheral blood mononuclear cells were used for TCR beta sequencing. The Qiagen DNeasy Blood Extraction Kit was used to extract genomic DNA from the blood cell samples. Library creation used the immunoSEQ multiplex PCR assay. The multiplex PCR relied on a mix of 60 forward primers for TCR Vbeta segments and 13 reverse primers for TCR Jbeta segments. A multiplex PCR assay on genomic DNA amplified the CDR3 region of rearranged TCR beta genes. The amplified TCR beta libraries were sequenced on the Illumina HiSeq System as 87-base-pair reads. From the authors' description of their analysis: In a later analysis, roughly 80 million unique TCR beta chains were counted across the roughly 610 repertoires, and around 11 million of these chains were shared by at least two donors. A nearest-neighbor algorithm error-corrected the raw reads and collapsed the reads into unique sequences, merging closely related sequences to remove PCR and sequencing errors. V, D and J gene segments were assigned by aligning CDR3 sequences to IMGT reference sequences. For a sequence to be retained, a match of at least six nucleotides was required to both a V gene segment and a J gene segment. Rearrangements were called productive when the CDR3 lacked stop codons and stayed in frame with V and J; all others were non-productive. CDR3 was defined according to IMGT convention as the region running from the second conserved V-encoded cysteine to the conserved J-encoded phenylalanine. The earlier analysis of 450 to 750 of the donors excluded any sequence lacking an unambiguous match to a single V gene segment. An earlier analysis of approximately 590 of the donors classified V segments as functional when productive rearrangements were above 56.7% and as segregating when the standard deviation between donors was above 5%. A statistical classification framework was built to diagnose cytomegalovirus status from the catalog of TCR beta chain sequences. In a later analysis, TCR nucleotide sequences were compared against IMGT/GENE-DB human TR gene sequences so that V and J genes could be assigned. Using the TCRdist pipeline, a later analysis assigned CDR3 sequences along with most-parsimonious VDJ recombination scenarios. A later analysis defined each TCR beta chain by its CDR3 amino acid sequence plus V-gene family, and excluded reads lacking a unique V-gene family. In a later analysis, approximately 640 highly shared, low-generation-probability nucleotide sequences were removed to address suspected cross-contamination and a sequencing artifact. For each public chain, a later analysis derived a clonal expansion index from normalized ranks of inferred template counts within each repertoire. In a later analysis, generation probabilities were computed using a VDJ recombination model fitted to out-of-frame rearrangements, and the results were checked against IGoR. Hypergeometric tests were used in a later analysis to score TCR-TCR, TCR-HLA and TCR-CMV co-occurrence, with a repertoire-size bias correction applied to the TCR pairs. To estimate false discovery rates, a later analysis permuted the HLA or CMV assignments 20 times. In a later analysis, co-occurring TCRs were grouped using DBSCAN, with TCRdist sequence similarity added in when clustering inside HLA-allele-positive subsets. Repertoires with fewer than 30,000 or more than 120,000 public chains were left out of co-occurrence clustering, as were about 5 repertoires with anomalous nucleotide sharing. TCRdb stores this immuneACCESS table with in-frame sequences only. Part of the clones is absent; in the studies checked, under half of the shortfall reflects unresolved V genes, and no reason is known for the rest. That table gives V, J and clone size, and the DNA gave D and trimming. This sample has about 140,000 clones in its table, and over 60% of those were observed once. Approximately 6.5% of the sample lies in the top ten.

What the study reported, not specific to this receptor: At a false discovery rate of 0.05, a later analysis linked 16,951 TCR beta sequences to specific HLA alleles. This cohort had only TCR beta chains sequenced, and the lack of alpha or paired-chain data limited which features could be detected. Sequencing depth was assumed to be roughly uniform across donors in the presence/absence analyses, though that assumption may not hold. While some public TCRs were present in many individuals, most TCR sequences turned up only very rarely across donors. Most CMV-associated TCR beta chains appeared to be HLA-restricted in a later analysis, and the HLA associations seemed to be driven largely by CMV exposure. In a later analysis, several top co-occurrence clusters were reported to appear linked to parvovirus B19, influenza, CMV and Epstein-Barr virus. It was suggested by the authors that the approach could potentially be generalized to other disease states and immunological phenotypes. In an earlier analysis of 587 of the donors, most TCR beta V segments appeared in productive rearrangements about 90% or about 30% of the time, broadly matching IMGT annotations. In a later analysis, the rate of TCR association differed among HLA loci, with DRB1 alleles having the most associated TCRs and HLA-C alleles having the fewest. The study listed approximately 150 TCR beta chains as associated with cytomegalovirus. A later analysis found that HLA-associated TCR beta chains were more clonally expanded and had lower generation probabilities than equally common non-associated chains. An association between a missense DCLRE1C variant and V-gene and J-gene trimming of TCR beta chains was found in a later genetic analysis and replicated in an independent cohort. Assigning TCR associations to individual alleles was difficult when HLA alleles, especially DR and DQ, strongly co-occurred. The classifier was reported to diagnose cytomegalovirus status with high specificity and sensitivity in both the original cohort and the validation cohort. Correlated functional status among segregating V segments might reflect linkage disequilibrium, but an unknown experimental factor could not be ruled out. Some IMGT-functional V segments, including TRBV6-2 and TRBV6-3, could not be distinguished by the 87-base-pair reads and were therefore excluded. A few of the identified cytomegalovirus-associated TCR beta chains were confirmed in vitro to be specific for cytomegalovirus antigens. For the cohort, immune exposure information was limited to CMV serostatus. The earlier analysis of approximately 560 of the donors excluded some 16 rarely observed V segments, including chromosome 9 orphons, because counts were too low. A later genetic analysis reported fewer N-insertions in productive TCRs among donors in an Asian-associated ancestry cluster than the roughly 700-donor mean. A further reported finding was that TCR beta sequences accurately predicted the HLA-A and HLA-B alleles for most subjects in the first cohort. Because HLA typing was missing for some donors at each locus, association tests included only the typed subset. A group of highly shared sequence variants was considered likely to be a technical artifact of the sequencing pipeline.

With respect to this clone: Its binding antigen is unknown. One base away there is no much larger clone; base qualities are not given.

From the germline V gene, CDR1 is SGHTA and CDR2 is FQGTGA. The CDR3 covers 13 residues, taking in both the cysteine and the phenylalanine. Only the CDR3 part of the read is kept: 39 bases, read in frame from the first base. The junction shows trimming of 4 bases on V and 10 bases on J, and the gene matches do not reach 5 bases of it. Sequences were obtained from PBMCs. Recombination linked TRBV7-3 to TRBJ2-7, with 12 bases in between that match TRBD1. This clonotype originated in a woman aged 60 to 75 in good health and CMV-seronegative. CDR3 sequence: CASSSRDRGHQYF. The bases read TGTGCCAGCAGCTCCCGGGACAGGGGGCATCAGTACTTC.